This T cell receptor (beta chain) was captured in a study of blood T cell repertoires in COVID-19. Study at large: The cDNA or gDNA used as material had been derived from T cells, B-cell-depleted T cells, or PBMCs.

Deletions cut 4 bases from V and 3 bases from J, with 7 bases between. The CDR3 loop spans 12 amino acids. Profiling relied on immunoSEQ multiplex PCR, and the TCRdb table lists in-frame clones only, not all of them. This table has fewer than 200,000 clones, 88% appearing once. This clone has a count of ten or more. V is TRBV12-3 or TRBV12-4 and J is TRBJ2-7, with D possibly being TRBD1 (5 bases). Material: peripheral blood. The sequence derives from a man in his 60s with acute or convalescent COVID-19. CDR3 amino acids: CASSSRGYEQYV. The CDR3 nucleotides are TGTGCCAGCAGTTCAAGGGGCTACGAGCAGTACGTC.